This TCR beta chain was profiled in a study of shared clonotypes between healthy human individuals. Looking at the study overall: Plates per donor: three CD4 naive, three CD4 memory, two CD8 naive, one CD8 memory.

This clone was seen ten or more times. Libraries were prepared by immunoSEQ multiplex PCR; TCRdb keeps only in-frame clonotypes and omits some of them. The sample holds a few hundred thousand clones; 65% to 70% are singletons and the top ten take more than 9.5%. The ends were cut back, 3 bases at V and 2 bases at J, with 14 bases in the middle. Germline V gene data show CDR1 as SNHLY and CDR2 as FYNNEI. This CDR3 is built from 15 residues. The chain links TRBV2 to TRBJ2-7; no reliable D call. Sample: memory CD4+ T cells sorted from blood. Subset indicated: CD45RA-negative fraction. The sequence came from a young man in good health. CDR3: CASSDRPLIPYEQYF. CDR3 coding DNA: TGTGCCAGCAGTGATCGGCCTCTAATCCCCTACGAGCAGTACTTC.